This T cell receptor (beta chain) derives from a study of OX40 agonist ivuxolimab in advanced cancers. Study information: Every 2 weeks, patients got intravenous ivuxolimab at one of six dose levels (0.01-10 mg/kg).

Germline loops: CDR1 SGHTA, CDR2 FQGNSA. V lost 7 bases and J lost 0; bases outside the gene matches: 2. This CDR3 region has 14 residues. The table came from immunoSEQ multiplex PCR; TCRdb's copy has only in-frame clones and leaves some out. The repertoire holds 120,000 or so clones, with just under 95% as singletons. Points from the study as a whole: Expanded clones tended on average to be more numerous among CD8+ T cells than CD4+. With doses of 0.1-3.0 mg/kg, partial responders showed among the lowest clonal expansion.

Notes on this clone: Its antigen is not known.

The genes are TRBV7-2 and TRBJ2-2, with 7 bases lining up with TRBD2. The specimen comprised CD4+ or CD8+ T cells sorted from blood, sampled in a trial of the OX40 agonist ivuxolimab. This TCR derives from an adult with an advanced solid tumor such as melanoma, head and neck, liver or kidney cancer. CDR3 protein: CASTRGANTGELFF. The DNA of the CDR3 is TGTGCCAGCACCCGGGGGGCGAACACCGGGGAGCTGTTTTTT.